The 4 T cell receptor beta chains reported below all come from one sample, sequenced in a study of T cells expressing NK-cell markers (dated by TCRdb to about 2020). Libraries were built with 5' RACE. Sequencing was carried out with an Illumina HiSeq 2000. Each entry corresponds to one CDR3 protein sequence from reads that TCRdb reprocessed, and DNA is not given. The sample's own table lists approximately 150,000 distinct CDR3 sequences. The top ten constitute 10% to 15% of the sample. Sequenced material: blood T cells: a sorted CD56 or NKG2C T cell subset, CD4+ or CD8+ T cells, or bulk PBMC T cells (not recorded which). The receptors come from a man aged 18 to 29 in good health. Donor details come from another sample of the same person, matched by shared clones.

The gene calls are TRBV12-3 or TRBV12-4 and TRBJ1-5. There are 12 residues in the CDR3. CDR3 residues: CASSRDNQPQHF.

The CDR3 reads CASSQDEGATSYEQYF. The chain uses TRBV4-2 and TRBJ2-7; the TCRdb D gene call, TRBD2, has no DNA to confirm it. The CDR3 loop spans 16 amino acids. Germline V lookup: CDR1 LGHNA, CDR2 YNFKEQ.

The chain employs TRBV11-2 and TRBJ2-2; TCRdb designates TRBD1, a call that cannot be tested without DNA. The CDR3 sequence is 15 residues long. Germline CDR1 reads SGHAT; CDR2 reads FQNNGV. This chain's CDR3 is CASSFGTGVTGELFF.

The V and J genes are TRBV10-1 and TRBJ2-2. Germline CDR1 WNHNN, CDR2 SYGVQD (reference sequence). There are 14 residues in the CDR3. The CDR3 is CASSEEVRPGELFF.